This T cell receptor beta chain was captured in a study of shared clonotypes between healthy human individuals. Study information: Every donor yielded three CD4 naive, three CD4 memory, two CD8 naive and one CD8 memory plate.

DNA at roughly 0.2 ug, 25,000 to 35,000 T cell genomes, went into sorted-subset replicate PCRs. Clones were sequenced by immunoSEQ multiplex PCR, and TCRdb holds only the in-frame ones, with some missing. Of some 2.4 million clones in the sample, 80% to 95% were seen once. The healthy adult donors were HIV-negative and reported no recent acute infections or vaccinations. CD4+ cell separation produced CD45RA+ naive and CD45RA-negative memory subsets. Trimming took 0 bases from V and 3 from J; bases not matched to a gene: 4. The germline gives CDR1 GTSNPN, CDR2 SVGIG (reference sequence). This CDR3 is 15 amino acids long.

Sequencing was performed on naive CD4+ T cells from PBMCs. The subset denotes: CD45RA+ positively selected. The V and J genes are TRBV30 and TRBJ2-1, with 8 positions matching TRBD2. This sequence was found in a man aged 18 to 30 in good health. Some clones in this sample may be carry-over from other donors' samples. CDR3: CAWSVGGGNYNEQFF. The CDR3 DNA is TGTGCCTGGAGTGTCGGCGGGGGGAACTACAATGAGCAGTTCTTC.